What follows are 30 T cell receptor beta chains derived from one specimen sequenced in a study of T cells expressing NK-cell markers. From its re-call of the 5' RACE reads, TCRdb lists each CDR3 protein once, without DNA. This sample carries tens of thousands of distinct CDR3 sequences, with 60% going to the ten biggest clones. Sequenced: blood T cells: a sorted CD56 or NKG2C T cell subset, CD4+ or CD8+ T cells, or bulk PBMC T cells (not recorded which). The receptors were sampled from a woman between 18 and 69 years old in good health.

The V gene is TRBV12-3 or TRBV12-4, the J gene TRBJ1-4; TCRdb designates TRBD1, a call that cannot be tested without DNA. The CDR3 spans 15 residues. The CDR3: CASSPDRGRGEKLFF.

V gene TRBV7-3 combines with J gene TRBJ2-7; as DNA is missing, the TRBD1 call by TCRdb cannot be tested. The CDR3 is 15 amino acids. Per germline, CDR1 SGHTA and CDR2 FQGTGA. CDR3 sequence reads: CASSLDPGFSYEQYF.

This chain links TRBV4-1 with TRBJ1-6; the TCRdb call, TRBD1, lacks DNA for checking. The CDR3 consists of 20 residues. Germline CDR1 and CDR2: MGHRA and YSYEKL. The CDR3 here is CASSQVYRDRLSSYNSPLHF.

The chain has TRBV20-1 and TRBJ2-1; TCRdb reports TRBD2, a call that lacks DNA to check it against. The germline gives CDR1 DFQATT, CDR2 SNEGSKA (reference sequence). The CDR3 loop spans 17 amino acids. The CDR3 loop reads CSEATSGVLSSYNEQFF.

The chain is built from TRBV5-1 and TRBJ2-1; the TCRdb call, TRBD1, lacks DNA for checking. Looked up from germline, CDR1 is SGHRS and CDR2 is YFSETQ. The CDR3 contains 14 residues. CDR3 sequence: CASTHGGGYNEQFF. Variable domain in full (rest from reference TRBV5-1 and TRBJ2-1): KAGVTQTPRYLIKTRGQQVTLSCSPISGHRSVSWYQQTPGQGLQFLFEYFSETQRNKGNFPGRFSGRQFSNSRSEMNVSTLELGDSALYLCASTHGGGYNEQFFGPGTRLTVL.

This chain's CDR3 is CASSVGSNEQFF. This rearrangement joins TRBV9 to TRBJ2-1. The CDR3 contains 12 residues. CDR1 is SGDLS and CDR2 is YYNGEE in the germline V gene. Together with reference TRBV9 and TRBJ2-1, the CDR3 gives the full variable domain: DSGVTQTPKHLITATGQRVTLRCSPRSGDLSVYWYQQSLDQGLQFLIQYYNGEERAKGNILERFSAQQFPDLHSELNLSSLELGDSALYFCASSVGSNEQFFGPGTRLTVL.

CDR3 loop: CATSRVGNEQFF. The rearrangement uses TRBV15 and TRBJ2-1. Germline lookup yields CDR1 LNHNV and CDR2 YYDKDF (reference sequence). CDR3 length equals 12 residues. Full variable domain (missing parts from reference TRBV15 and TRBJ2-1): DAMVIQNPRYQVTQFGKPVTLSCSQTLNHNVMYWYQQKSSQAPKLLFHYYDKDFNNEADTPDNFQSRRPNTSFCFLDIRSPGLGDTAMYLCATSRVGNEQFFGPGTRLTVL.

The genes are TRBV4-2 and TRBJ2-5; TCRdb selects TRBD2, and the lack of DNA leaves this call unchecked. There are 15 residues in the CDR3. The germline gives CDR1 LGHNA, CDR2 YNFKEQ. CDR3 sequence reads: CASSQYSGGGETQYF.

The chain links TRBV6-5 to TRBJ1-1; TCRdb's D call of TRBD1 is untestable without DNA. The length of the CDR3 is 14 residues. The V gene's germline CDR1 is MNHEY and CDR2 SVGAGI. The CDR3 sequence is CASSWTAVNTEAFF.

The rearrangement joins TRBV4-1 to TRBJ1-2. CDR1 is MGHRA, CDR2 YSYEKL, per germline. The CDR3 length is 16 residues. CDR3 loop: CASSQQQQTLIYGYTF.

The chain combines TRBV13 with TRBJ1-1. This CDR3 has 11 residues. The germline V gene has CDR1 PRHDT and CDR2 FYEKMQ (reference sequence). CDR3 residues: CASSLAEEAFF. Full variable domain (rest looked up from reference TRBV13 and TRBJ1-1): AAGVIQSPRHLIKEKRETATLKCYPIPRHDTVYWYQQGPGQDPQFLISFYEKMQSDKGSIPDRFSAQQFSDYHSELNMSSLELGDSALYFCASSLAEEAFFGQGTRLTVV.

CDR3 region: CASSPGASYNEQFF. The rearrangement links TRBV9 to TRBJ2-1; with no DNA, the TCRdb D assignment of TRBD1 cannot be verified. This CDR3 region has 14 residues. From germline, CDR1 is SGDLS and CDR2 YYNGEE.

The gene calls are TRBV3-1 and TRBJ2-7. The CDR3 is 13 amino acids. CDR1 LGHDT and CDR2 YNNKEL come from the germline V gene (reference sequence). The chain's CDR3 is CASSQDPRSEQYF.

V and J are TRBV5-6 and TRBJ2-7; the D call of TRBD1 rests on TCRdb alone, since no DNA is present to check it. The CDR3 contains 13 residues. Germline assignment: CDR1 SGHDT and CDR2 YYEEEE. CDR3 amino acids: CASSSDRFYEQYF.

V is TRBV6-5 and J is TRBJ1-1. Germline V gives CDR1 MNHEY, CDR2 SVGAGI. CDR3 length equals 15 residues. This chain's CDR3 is CASSYKAALNTEAFF.

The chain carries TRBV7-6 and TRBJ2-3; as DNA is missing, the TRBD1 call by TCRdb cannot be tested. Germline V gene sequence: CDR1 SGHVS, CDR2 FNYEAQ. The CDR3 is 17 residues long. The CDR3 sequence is CASSLGAGTSLTDTQYF.

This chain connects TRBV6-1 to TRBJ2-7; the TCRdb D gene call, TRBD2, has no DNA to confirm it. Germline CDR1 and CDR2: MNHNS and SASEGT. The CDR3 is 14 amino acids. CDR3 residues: CASSPSPLYHEQYF.

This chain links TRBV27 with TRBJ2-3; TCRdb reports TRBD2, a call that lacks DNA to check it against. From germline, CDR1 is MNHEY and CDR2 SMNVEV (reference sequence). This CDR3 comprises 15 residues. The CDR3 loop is CASSFSGEVPDTQYF.

The CDR3 is CATSRVGSYEQYF. The gene calls are TRBV15 and TRBJ2-7. Germline CDR1 is LNHNV and CDR2 is YYDKDF (reference sequence). This CDR3 comprises 13 residues.

CDR3 amino acids: CASSVQGSHEAKNIQYF. The rearrangement uses TRBV5-5 and TRBJ2-4; TCRdb selects TRBD1, and the lack of DNA leaves this call unchecked. Germline V gives CDR1 SGHKS, CDR2 YYEKEE (reference sequence). This CDR3 comprises 17 residues. The full variable domain, with the rest looked up from reference TRBV5-5 and TRBJ2-4, is DAGVTQSPTHLIKTRGQQVTLRCSPISGHKSVSWYQQVLGQGPQFIFQYYEKEERGRGNFPDRFSARQFPNYSSELNVNALLLGDSALYLCASSVQGSHEAKNIQYFGAGTRLSVL.

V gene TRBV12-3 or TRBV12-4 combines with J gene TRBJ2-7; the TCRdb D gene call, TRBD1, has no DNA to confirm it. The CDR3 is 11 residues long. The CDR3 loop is CASSPGPEQYF.

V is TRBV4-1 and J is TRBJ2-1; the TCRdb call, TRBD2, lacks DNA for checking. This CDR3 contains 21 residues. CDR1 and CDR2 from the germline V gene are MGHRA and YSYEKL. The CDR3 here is CASSHPSRTSGKLHSYNEQFF.

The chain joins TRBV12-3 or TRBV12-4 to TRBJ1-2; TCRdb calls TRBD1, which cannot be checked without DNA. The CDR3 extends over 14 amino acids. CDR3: CASRDSGATYGYTF.

CDR3 protein: CASIRADGTDTQYF. The genes are TRBV2 and TRBJ2-3; TCRdb designates TRBD1, a call that cannot be tested without DNA. The CDR3 is made up of 14 amino acids. Germline assignment: CDR1 SNHLY and CDR2 FYNNEI.

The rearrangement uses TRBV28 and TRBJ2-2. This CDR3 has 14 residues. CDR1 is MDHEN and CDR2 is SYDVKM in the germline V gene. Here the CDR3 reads CASSTTANTGELFF.

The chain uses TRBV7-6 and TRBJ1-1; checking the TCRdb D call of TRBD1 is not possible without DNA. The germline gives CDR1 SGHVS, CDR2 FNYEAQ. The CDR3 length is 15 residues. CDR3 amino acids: CASTRTGVDNTEAFF.

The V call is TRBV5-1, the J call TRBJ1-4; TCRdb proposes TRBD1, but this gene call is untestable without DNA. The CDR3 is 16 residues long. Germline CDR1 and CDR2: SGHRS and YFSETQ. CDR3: CASSPPWWRLNEKLFF.

The CDR3 sequence is CASSSQYRGLNSPLHF. The gene calls are TRBV7-9 and TRBJ1-6; with no DNA, the TCRdb D assignment of TRBD1 cannot be verified. From germline, CDR1 is SEHNR and CDR2 FQNEAQ (reference sequence). This CDR3 contains 16 residues.

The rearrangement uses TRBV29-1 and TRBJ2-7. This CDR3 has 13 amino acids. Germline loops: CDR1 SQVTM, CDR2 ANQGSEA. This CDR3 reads CSAKGQGTYEQYF.

The CDR3 sequence: CASSKTGDYNEQFF. The chain employs TRBV12-3 or TRBV12-4 and TRBJ2-1; the TRBD1 assignment by TCRdb is unverifiable without DNA. The CDR3 has 14 residues.